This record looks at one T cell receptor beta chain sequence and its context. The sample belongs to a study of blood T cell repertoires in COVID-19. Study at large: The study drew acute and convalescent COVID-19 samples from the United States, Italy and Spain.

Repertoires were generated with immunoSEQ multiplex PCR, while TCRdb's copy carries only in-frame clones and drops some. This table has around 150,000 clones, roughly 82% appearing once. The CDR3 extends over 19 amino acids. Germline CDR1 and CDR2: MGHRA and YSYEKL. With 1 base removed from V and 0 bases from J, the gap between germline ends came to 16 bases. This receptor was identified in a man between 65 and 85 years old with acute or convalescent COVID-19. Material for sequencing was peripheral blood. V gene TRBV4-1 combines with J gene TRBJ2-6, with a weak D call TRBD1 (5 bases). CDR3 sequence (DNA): TGCGCCAGCAGCCAAGCCAGTCAGGGTCTTCTCTCTGGGGCCAACGTCCTGACTTTC. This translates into CASSQASQGLLSGANVLTF.